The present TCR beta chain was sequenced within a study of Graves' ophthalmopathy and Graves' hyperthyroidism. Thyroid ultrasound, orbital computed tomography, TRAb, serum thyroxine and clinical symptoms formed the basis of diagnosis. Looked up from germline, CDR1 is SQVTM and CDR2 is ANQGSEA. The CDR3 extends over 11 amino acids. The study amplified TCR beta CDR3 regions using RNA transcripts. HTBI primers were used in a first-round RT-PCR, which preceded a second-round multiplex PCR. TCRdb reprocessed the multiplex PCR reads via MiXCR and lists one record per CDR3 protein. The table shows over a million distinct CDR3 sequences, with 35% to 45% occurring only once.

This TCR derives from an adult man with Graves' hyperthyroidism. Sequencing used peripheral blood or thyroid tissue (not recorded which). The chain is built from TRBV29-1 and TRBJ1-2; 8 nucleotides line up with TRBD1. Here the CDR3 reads CRGDRTGGYTF. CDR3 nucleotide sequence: TGCAGGGGGGACAGGACGGGAGGCTACACCTTC.